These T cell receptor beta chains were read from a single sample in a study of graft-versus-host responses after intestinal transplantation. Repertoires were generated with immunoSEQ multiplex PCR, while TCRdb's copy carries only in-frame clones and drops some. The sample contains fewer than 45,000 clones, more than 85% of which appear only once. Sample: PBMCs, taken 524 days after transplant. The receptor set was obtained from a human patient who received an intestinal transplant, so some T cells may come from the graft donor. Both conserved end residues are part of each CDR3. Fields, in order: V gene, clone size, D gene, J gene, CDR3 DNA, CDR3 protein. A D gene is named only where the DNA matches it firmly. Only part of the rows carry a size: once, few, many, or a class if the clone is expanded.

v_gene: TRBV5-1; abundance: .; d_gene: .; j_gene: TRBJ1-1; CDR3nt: TGCGCCAGCAGCTTGGACCTGAACACTGAAGCTTTCTTT; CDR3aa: CASSLDLNTEAFF
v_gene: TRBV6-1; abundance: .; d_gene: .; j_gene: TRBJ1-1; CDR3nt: TGTGCCAGCAGTGAAAGAGAGAACACTGAAGCTTTCTTT; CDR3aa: CASSERENTEAFF
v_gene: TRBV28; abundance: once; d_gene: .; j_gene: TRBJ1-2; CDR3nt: TGTGCCAGCAGTCTCCAGGGCGCCTATGGCTACACCTTC; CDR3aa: CASSLQGAYGYTF
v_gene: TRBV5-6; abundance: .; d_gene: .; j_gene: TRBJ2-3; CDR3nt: TGTGCCAGCGTGCACGAGGGAGTGAGCACAGATACGCAGTATTTT; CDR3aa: CASVHEGVSTDTQYF
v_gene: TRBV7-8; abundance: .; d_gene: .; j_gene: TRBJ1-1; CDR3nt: TGTGCCAGCAGCTTAGAAGGGAGGGGCCCTGAAGCTTTCTTT; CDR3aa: CASSLEGRGPEAFF
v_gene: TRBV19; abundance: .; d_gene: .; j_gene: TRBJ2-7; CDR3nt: TGTGCCAGTAGTATAGTGTGGGGCTACGAGCAGTACTTC; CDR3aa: CASSIVWGYEQYF
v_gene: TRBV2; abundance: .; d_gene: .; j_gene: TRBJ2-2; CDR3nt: TGTGCCAGCAGTGTCATCCGAGACAGGACGGTTAACACCGGGGAGCTGTTTTTT; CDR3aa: CASSVIRDRTVNTGELFF
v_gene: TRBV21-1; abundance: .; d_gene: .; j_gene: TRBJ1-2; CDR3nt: TGTGCCAGCAGCAAAGGGGCAAAAATGGGATTACGGGACAGCTTCTATGGCTACACCTTC; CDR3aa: CASSKGAKMGLRDSFYGYTF
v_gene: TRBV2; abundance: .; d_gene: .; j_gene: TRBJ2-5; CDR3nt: TGTGCCAGTCAACAAACAGAGACCCAGTACTTC; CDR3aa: CASQQTETQYF
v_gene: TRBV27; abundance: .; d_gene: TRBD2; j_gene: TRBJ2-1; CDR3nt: TGTGCCAGCAGTCCATTATCGACTAGCGGAACCGAGCAGTTCTTC; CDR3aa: CASSPLSTSGTEQFF
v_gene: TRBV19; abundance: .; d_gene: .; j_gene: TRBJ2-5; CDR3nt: TGTGCCAGTAGTATGCTCCCTAAGGGGATCCAAGAGACCCAGTACTTC; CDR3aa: CASSMLPKGIQETQYF
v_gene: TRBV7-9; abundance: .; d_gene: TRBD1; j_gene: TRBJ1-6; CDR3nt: TGTGCCAGCAGCTTAGAGGACAGGGACTTTTCACCCCTCCACTTT; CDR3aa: CASSLEDRDFSPLHF
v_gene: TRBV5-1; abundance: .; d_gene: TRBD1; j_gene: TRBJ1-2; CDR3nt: TGCGCCAGCAGCTTGTTGGGGACAGGCGCTTTTGCGTTAGTCGGCTACACCTTC; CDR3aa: CASSLLGTGAFALVGYTF
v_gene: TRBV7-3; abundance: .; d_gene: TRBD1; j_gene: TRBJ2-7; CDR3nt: TGTGCCAGCAGCTTGACAGGGGAGAGCGAGCAGTACTTC; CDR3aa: CASSLTGESEQYF
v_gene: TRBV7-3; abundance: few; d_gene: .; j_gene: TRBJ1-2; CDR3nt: TGTGCCAGCAGCCCGGGGACAAACTATGGCTACACCTTC; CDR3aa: CASSPGTNYGYTF
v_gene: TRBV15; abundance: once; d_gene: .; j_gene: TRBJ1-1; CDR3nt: TGTGCCACCAGCAGAGACGCAGGGAACACTGAAGCTTTCTTT; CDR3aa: CATSRDAGNTEAFF
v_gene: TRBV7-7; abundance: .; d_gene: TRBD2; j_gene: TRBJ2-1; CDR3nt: TGTGCCAGCAGCTTAGGACTAGCGGGAGTCCACAATGAGCAGTTCTTC; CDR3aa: CASSLGLAGVHNEQFF
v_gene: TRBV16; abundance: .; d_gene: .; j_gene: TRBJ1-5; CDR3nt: TGTGCCAGCAGCCAATCTGGGGGGCCCCTCGATCAGCCCCAGCATTTT; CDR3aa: CASSQSGGPLDQPQHF
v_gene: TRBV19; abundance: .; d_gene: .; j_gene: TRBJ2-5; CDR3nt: TGTGCCAGTAGTACGGGGAGGCGGGATGGAGAGACCCAGTACTTC; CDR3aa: CASSTGRRDGETQYF
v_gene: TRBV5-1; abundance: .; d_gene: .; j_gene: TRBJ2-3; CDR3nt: TGCGCCAGCAGCTTGGGAGTCGCAGATACGCAGTATTTT; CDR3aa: CASSLGVADTQYF
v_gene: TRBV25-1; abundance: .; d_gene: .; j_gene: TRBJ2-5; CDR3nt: TGTGCCAGCAGTCTTTTGGAGACCCAGTACTTC; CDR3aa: CASSLLETQYF
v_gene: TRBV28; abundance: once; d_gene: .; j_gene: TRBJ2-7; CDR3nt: TGTGCCAGCAGCCCGGGTTGGGAGCAGTACTTC; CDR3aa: CASSPGWEQYF
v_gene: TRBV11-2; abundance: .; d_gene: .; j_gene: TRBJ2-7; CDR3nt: TGTGCCAGCAGCTTAGATCTCATCAATTACGAGCAGTACTTC; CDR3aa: CASSLDLINYEQYF
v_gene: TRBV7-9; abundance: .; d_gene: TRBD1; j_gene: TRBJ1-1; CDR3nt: TGTGCCAGCAGACAGGGGGCGCGGAACACTGAAGCTTTCTTT; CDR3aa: CASRQGARNTEAFF
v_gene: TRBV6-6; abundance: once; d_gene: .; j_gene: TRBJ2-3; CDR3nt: TGTGCCAGCAGACCGGGCCTAAGCACAGATACGCAGTATTTT; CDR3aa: CASRPGLSTDTQYF
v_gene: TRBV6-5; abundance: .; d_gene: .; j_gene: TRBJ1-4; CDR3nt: TGTGCCAGCAGTTACTCGAGGCAGGGGGAAAAACTGTTTTTT; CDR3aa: CASSYSRQGEKLFF
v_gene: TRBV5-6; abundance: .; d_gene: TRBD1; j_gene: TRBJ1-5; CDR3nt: TGTGCCAGCAGCTTGGGGACAGGCTACAATCAGCCCCAGCATTTT; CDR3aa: CASSLGTGYNQPQHF
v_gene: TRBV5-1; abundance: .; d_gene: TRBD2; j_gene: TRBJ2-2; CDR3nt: TGCGCCAGCAGCTTGGAAGCTAGCGGGAAGAACGGGGAGCTGTTTTTT; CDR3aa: CASSLEASGKNGELFF
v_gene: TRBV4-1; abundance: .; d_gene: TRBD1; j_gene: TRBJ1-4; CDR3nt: TGCGCCAGCAGCCAAGTTACCGGGACAGGGGACGAAAAACTGTTTTTT; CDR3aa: CASSQVTGTGDEKLFF
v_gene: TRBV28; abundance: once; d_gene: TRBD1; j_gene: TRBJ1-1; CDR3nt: TGTGCCAGCAGGACAGGGCCCATGAACACTGAAGCTTTCTTT; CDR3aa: CASRTGPMNTEAFF
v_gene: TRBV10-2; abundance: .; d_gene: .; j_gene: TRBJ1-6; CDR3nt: TGCGCCAGCAGCGCCACTCGGACGGGGAGCTCCTATAATTCACCCCTCCACTTT; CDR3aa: CASSATRTGSSYNSPLHF
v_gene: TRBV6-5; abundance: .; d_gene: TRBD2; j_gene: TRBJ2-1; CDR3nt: TGTGCCAGCAGTTCGCCTAGCGGGTCATACAATGAGCAGTTCTTC; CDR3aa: CASSSPSGSYNEQFF
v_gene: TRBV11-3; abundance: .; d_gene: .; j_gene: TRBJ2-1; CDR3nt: TGTGCCAGCAGCTTAGCCCCCACTACTATCAATGAGCAGTTCTTC; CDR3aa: CASSLAPTTINEQFF
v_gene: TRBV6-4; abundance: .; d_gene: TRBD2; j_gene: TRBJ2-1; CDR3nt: TGTGCCAGCGGCCTAGGGACTAGCGGGAGGTACAGATACAATGAGCAGTTCTTC; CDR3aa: CASGLGTSGRYRYNEQFF
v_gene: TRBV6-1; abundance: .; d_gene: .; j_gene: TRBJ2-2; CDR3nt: TGTGCCAATGCCCAGGGACCGAACACCGGGGAGCTGTTTTTT; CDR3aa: CANAQGPNTGELFF
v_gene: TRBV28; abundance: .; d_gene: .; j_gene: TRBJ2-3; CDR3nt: TGTGCCAGCAGTAGGGACGGAGAGACAGATACGCAGTATTTT; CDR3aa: CASSRDGETDTQYF
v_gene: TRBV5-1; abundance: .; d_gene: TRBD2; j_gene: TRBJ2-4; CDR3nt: TGCGCCAGCAGCTTGGTCCAGGGACTAGCGGGGACGCTAGCCAAAAACATTCAGTACTTC; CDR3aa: CASSLVQGLAGTLAKNIQYF
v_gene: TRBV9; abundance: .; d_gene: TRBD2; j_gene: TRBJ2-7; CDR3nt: TGTGCCAGCAGCGCCGAGTTGGGACTAGCGGGAGACGAGCAGTACTTC; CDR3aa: CASSAELGLAGDEQYF
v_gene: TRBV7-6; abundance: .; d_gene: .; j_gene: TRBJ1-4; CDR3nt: TGTGCCAGCAGCTTAAGATCGCAGGGAGAAAAACTGTTTTTT; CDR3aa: CASSLRSQGEKLFF
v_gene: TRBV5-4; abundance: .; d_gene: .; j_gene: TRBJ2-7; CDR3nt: TGTGCCAGCAGCATACTCTCCTACGAGCAGTACTTC; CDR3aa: CASSILSYEQYF
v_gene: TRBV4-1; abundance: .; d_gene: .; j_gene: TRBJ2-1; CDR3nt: TGCGCCAGCAGCCAAGGTCGGGGAGGGGGGGACCCCTACAATGAGCAGTTCTTC; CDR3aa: CASSQGRGGGDPYNEQFF
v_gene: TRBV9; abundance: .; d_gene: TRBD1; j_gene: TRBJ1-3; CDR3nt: TGTGCCAGCAGCCACAACAGGGCTACAGGGGGCAGGGGCTCTGGAAACACCATATATTTT; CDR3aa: CASSHNRATGGRGSGNTIYF
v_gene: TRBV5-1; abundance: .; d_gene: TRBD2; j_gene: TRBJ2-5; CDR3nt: TGCGCCAGCGCTACGGGGGGACTTTACCAAGAGACCCAGTACTTC; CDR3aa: CASATGGLYQETQYF
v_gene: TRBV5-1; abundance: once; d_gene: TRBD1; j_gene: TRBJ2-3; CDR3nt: TGCGCCAGCAGTCTGGGACAGTTTGGTAGCACAGATACGCAGTATTTT; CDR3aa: CASSLGQFGSTDTQYF
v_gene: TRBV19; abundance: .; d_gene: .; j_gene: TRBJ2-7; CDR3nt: TGTGCCAGTAGCATGAGGGGGAGCGAGCAGTACTTC; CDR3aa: CASSMRGSEQYF